The 5 T cell receptor beta chains in this list originate from one sample, sequenced in a study of blood T cell repertoires in COVID-19. Data came from immunoSEQ multiplex PCR; TCRdb stores just in-frame clones and leaves some out. The sample includes more than 65,000 clones, 82% of them seen just once. Sample: peripheral blood. The receptors were sampled from a woman aged 80 or over with acute or convalescent COVID-19.

The gene calls are TRBV5-4 and TRBJ1-1, with D maybe TRBD1 (6 bases). V was clipped by 2 bases and J by 2 bases, with 10 bases between them. Germline V gene sequence: CDR1 SGHNT, CDR2 YYREEE (reference sequence). The CDR3 runs 14 residues. The CDR3 DNA follows: TGTGCCAGCAGCTTCCGACAGGCCAACACTGAAGCTTTCTTT. It translates to CASSFRQANTEAFF.

This clone is medium-sized in the sample. The CDR3 loop is CASSPERAGVTEAFF. CDR3 coding DNA: TGTGCCAGCTCACCGGAGCGAGCAGGGGTCACTGAAGCTTTCTTT. The chain has TRBV18 and TRBJ1-1; TRBD1 is a possible D gene (6 bases). V was shortened by 3 bases and J by 4 bases, with 15 bases between the two germline ends. The CDR3 length is 15 residues. Germline V CDR1 and CDR2: KGHSH, LQKENI. Combining the CDR3 with reference TRBV18 and TRBJ1-1 gives the whole variable domain NAGVMQNPRHLVRRRGQEARLRCSPMKGHSHVYWYRQLPEEGLKFMVYLQKENIIDESGMPKERFSAEFPKEGPSILRIQQVVRGDSAAYFCASSPERAGVTEAFFGQGTRLTVV.

V is TRBV9 and J is TRBJ2-2, with D perhaps TRBD2 (5 bases). CDR3 length: 15 residues. V shed 0 bases and J shed 2 bases, with 8 bases lying between them. Looked up from germline, CDR1 is SGDLS and CDR2 is YYNGEE. The CDR3 region has the DNA TGTGCCAGCAGCGTAGACGGGGTTAACACCGGGGAGCTGTTTTTT. Residues: CASSVDGVNTGELFF.

The chain couples TRBV9 to TRBJ2-2, with TRBD1 as a possible D gene (6 bases). Trimming removed 0 bases from V and 5 bases from J, with 11 bases in between. In germline, CDR1 is SGDLS, CDR2 YYNGEE. This CDR3 comprises 15 residues. CDR3 amino acids: CASSVVQGSTGELFF. The CDR3 DNA reads as TGTGCCAGCAGCGTAGTTCAGGGGTCGACCGGGGAGCTGTTTTTT.

The rearrangement links TRBV6-6 to TRBJ2-5; D gene unclear. The V end lost 0 bases, the J end lost 5 bases, and 13 bases lay between the germline ends. Germline values: CDR1 MNHNY, CDR2 SVGAGI (reference sequence). The CDR3 is 15 amino acids. The CDR3 here is CASSYSPLVRETQYF. The CDR3 DNA is TGTGCCAGCAGTTACTCCCCGTTGGTTCGGGAGACCCAGTACTTC.